The text below deals with one T cell receptor beta chain. This clonotype has just a few counts. Its specific antigen is unknown. No per-base quality is available; no much larger clone lies one base away. The source of the sample is a study of post-analysis software for immune sequencing data (dated by TCRdb to the mid-2010s). In terms of the full investigation: Disease courses on record covered relapsing-remitting, secondary progressive and progressive-relapsing multiple sclerosis, though some patients had no subtype annotation. The multiple sclerosis patient repertoires were compared with 11 previously published healthy control repertoires from donors aged about 6 to 28 years. A subset of samples was prepared in parallel using single-end sample barcoding, then pooled and co-amplified after Illumina adapter ligation.

To demonstrate the VDJtools post-analysis software, the study profiled TCR beta repertoires from the peripheral blood of some 13 young patients with multiple sclerosis. The multiple sclerosis patients were children and adolescents ranging in age from 6 to 15 years. Study-wide findings and limitations: The multiple sclerosis patient group was slightly younger than the control group. Multiple sclerosis patients had significantly lower normalized Chao1 diversity than controls, a result that suggests substantial peripheral T-cell clonal expansion. Strong co-clustering of samples prepared in the same batch was shown by direct clustering with F measure, prompting a batch-effect correction. Patients showed significantly higher frequencies than controls for a handful of TRBV segments, among them TRBV5-6, TRBV5-1 and TRBV20-1.

V gives up 5 bases and J gives up 8 bases, and the segment between their germline ends measures 20 bases. The CDR1 and CDR2 encoded by the germline V gene are SGHRS and YFSETQ. Reading from cysteine to phenylalanine, the CDR3 counts 15 amino acids. Only the CDR3 part of the read is kept: 45 bases, read in frame from the first base. Library preparation employed PCR. The listed sequencing device is Illumina HiSeq 2500. To reduce PCR and sequencing biases, unique molecular identifiers were built into the TCR beta cDNA libraries. Per 1 to 10 million input T cells, roughly 0.5 million cDNA molecules were obtained, such that each molecule approximated one T cell. The patient libraries were prepared and sequenced with the same protocol used for the earlier healthy control dataset. Within a given batch, samples were prepared together, multiplexed and sequenced on the same HiSeq lane. The original pipeline was this. MIGEC was used to process the raw barcoded reads, and molecular identifier groups with only a single read were discarded before consensus assembly and CDR3 extraction. VDJtools was used for post-analysis of the clonotype tables, with diversity normalized by down-sampling every dataset to the smallest sample size. Repertoire overlap clustering matched CDR3 amino acid but not nucleotide sequences to correct batch-related cross-sample contamination. TCRdb passed the public sequencing reads through fastp at Q25 and MiXCR, retaining productive beta sequences. Every entry covers one CDR3 protein and lists the most common genes and DNA from its rows. The V and J calls and clone size are TCRdb's, not the authors'. This sample holds a few hundred thousand distinct CDR3 sequences; about a third were observed only once. Around an eighth of the sample belongs to the ten largest clones.

The specimen was blood. The receptor was isolated from a girl aged 5-17 years with multiple sclerosis. The V gene is TRBV5-1 and the J gene is TRBJ2-1; the D gene is possibly TRBD1, with 5 bases matching. CDR3 region: CASSNSPTGKHEQFF. The nucleotide sequence is TGCGCCAGCAGTAATTCACCTACAGGAAAGCATGAGCAGTTCTTC.